What follows describes a single TCR beta chain. V dropped 4 bases and J dropped 0; count of bases not matched to a gene: 2. The germline V gene encodes CDR1 MNHNS and CDR2 SASEGT. There are 15 residues in the CDR3. This entry is derived from a study of OX40 agonist ivuxolimab in advanced cancers. Sequenced by immunoSEQ multiplex PCR; TCRdb stores in-frame clones only, minus some. The data hold roughly 48,000 clones, with 83% observed a single time. Autoimmune disease history or systemic immunosuppression excluded patients. The chain recombines TRBV6-1 with TRBJ1-5; TRBD1 aligns across 8 bases. The specimen comprised CD4+ or CD8+ T cells sorted from blood, sampled in a trial of the OX40 agonist ivuxolimab. This TCR came from an adult with an advanced solid tumor such as melanoma, head and neck, liver or kidney cancer. CDR3 region: CASSGDRGSNQPQHF. CDR3 DNA sequence: TGTGCCAGCAGTGGTGACAGGGGTAGCAATCAGCCCCAGCATTTT.